What follows describes a single T cell receptor (beta chain). This clone has a count of ten or more. Its antigen target is currently unknown. The record has no base qualities; no much larger clone is one base away. In the same sample, other DNA sequences code for this CDR3. CDR1 and CDR2, looked up from the germline V gene (reference sequence), are MNHEY and SMNVEV. Including cysteine and phenylalanine, the CDR3 has 13 amino acids. The only DNA kept is the CDR3, 39 bases in frame from the first base. The junction carries 11 bases between V and J, which are trimmed by 2 bases and 7 bases respectively. The time point label here, explained by the study, means: baseline pretreatment blood. The sample's treatment or condition, from its label and the paper: 15 Gy SBRT to primary tumor, nephrectomy 4 weeks later. To follow tumor-enriched clonotypes, peripheral blood was collected serially from radiation-treated patients at baseline and again at 2 weeks and 4 weeks after SBRT. Every patient had renal cell carcinoma of clear cell pathology. The QIAamp DNA Blood Mini Kit (Qiagen) was used to prepare genomic DNA for TCR sequencing. Samples were included in the analyses only if all quality control checks were passed.

The data originate from a study of radiation and T cells in renal cell carcinoma (dated by TCRdb to 2018 to 2020). Study-wide context: The samples were drawn from a clinical trial, where primary renal cell carcinomas were treated with 15 Gy of stereotactic body radiation therapy and then removed by nephrectomy 4 weeks afterward. A total of 50 to 60 samples underwent TCR beta sequencing, made up of some 26 tumors and about 27 peripheral blood samples. Across all 50 or so samples, approximately 4,000,000 unique CDR3 nucleotide sequences, encoding 2.5 million to 3 million unique CDR3 amino acid sequences, were identified. What the authors observed across the whole study: Because pretreatment tumor biopsies were not available, the study could not determine whether clonotypes were already present within the tumor at baseline. In blood, the top tumor clonotypes increased from baseline to 2 weeks after radiation and then shrank by 4 weeks, which suggests a temporary expansion of tumor-resident clones. Effects of radiation dose or scheduling on the TCR repertoire could not be addressed with the single-armed trial design. Tracking of blood repertoire dynamics stopped at about 27 days after treatment, with no follow-up past that point.

The immunoSEQ kit was used, according to the manufacturer's recommendations, to generate TCR beta libraries from genomic DNA. Library preparation used a first multiplex PCR with proprietary primers, then a second PCR adding unique barcodes, with bead cleanups after each round. A positive control reaction and a negative control reaction, both provided in the kit, were run with every batch of samples. The final libraries were assessed on an Agilent 4200 TapeStation D1000 ScreenTape, pooled by volume, and quantified by qPCR. Sequencing was performed on an Illumina NextSeq500 with a MidOutput 150-cycle cartridge, and 156 Read1 and 15 Index1 cycles were run with kit custom primers. The pooled library was loaded at roughly 0.98 pM with an approximately 21% PhiX control spike-in. As for the original processing: Vendor-processed data were analyzed in R, and a clonotype was defined as all T cells sharing the same CDR3 nucleotide sequence. For clone abundance analyses, frequencies were normalized to the 10,000 most abundant clones in each sample. Before analysis, public T cell clones were removed, and these numbered fewer than six per sample on average. A difference in abundance of at least 32-fold between compartments was used to define tumor-enriched and baseline blood-enriched clonotypes. A beta-binomial differential abundance model was used to identify clonotypes that expanded or contracted between blood time points. Similarity between tumor and blood repertoires was quantified using the Baroni-Urbani and Buser coefficient, and groups were compared with two-tailed Wilcoxon tests in R. TCRdb holds this immuneACCESS table with in-frame rearrangements only. Some clones are missing; in checked studies, unresolved V genes explain under half, and the rest has no known cause. V and J calls and clone size are as listed in that table; D and trimming were resolved from the DNA. The sample records tens of thousands of clones, over 75% of which are singletons. The leading ten clones occupy 6% to 7% of the sample.

The rearrangement joined TRBV27 to TRBJ2-5, with no reliable assignment of the D segment. The source of this sequence is a man between 60 and 75 years old with renal cell carcinoma. The source was blood, collected from a patient whose treatment included radiotherapy and nephrectomy. The nucleotides read TGTGCCAGCAGTTTAAGGGCCCAGGCGACCCAGTACTTC. It is translated as CASSLRAQATQYF.